The source of this TCR beta chain is a study of T cell responses to AZD1222 COVID-19 vaccine. Background on the study: Timing groups of about 4 and about 12 weeks for second doses were pooled. Study results and caveats: White British ancestry dominated among donors, who included more females, and clonal diversity was possibly underestimated. Two doses of AZD1222 preceded a rise in Spike-specific TCR breadth and depth. CD4 TCRs covered the whole spike, strongest at regions 160-218 and 743-854.

Worth noting for this clone: The antigen is undetermined.

V was clipped by 1 base and J by 4 bases, with 4 bases between them. Germline V lookup: CDR1 KGHDR, CDR2 SFDVKD. The length of the CDR3 is 13 residues. Some clones are missing from TCRdb's copy, which holds only in-frame ones; the method was immunoSEQ multiplex PCR. The data show 150,000 to 200,000 clones, with roughly nine tenths seen just once and 1.9% held by the top ten. V is TRBV24-1 and J is TRBJ1-5; D ambiguous. The sequence came from an adult in good health. The starting material was peripheral blood, obtained on day 0 of AZD1222 vaccination. CDR3 residues: CATSDFENQPQHF. The CDR3 DNA reads TGTGCCACCAGTGATTTTGAGAATCAGCCCCAGCATTTT.